These 25 T cell receptor beta chains were all obtained from the same sample, sequenced in a study of blood T cell repertoires in COVID-19. Here immunoSEQ multiplex PCR was the method, and the copy in TCRdb shows in-frame clones only, minus some. The sample holds 200,000 or so clones; 65% to 85% are singletons and the top ten take roughly 7%. The specimen was PBMCs or T cells enriched from blood (not recorded which). These TCRs come from a man between 40 and 49 years old who had recovered from COVID-19.

The CDR3 sequence: CASSLYLAGPPPGYF. CDR3 DNA sequence: TGTGCCAGCAGCTTGTACCTAGCGGGGCCCCCCCCGGGGTATTTT. The V call is TRBV5-6, the J call TRBJ2-3, with 9 nucleotides matching TRBD2. The J segment lost 14 bases and the V segment lost 1 base, leaving 14 bases of the junction unmatched. Germline assignment: CDR1 SGHDT and CDR2 YYEEEE. The length of the CDR3 is 15 residues.

The chain carries TRBV28 and TRBJ1-1, with TRBD1 identical over 8 bases. The trim removed 5 bases at V and 11 bases at J, leaving 13 bases unmatched. The CDR3 is 14 residues long. Germline V gene lookup returns CDR1 MDHEN and CDR2 SYDVKM. In DNA, the CDR3 is TGTGCCAGCAGTGGGACAGGCAGTTCCTGGGGGGCTTTCTTT. Translating it yields CASSGTGSSWGAFF.

The chain couples TRBV9 to TRBJ1-1; the D is unclear. Deletions cut 3 bases from V and 7 bases from J, with 13 bases between. The CDR3 spans 13 residues. Germline V gene sequence: CDR1 SGDLS, CDR2 YYNGEE. The DNA of the CDR3 is TGTGCCAGCAGCGGTGCTTTGTCAGGTGAAGCTTTCTTT. This translates into CASSGALSGEAFF.

V usage is TRBV19 and J usage is TRBJ1-2; 7 bases match TRBD1. Germline V gene data show CDR1 as LNHDA and CDR2 as SQIVND (reference sequence). This CDR3 contains 13 residues. Trimming took 5 bases from V and 5 from J; bases not matched to a gene: 5. The DNA of the CDR3 is TGTGCCAGTAGTGACAGGGCAAGGTATGGCTACACCTTC. Its protein is CASSDRARYGYTF. The full variable domain, its missing parts supplied by reference TRBV19 and TRBJ1-2, is DGGITQSPKYLFRKEGQNVTLSCEQNLNHDAMYWYRQDPGQGLRLIYYSQIVNDFQKGDIAEGYSVSREKKESFPLTVTSAQKNPTAFYLCASSDRARYGYTFGSGTRLTVV.

The rearrangement links TRBV13 to TRBJ2-1; D possibly corresponds to TRBD1 (6 bases). Trimming stripped 1 base from V and 6 bases from J, with 7 bases between. CDR1 is PRHDT, CDR2 FYEKMQ, per germline (reference sequence). This CDR3 comprises 13 residues. The CDR3 reads CASSLARGNEQFF. CDR3 DNA: TGTGCCAGCAGCTTAGCCAGGGGCAATGAGCAGTTCTTC.

This clone was seen only once. V usage is TRBV5-1 and J usage is TRBJ2-5; 13 bases agree with TRBD2. Germline assignment: CDR1 SGHRS and CDR2 YFSETQ. The CDR3 extends over 20 amino acids. V was pared by 3 bases and J by 2 bases, with 16 bases of the junction left unmatched. CDR3 DNA sequence: TGCGCCAGCAGCTGGAGGAGAGGACTAGCGGGGGCCCATCTTCAAGAGACCCAGTACTTC. The encoded protein is CASSWRRGLAGAHLQETQYF.

The V gene is TRBV5-1, the J gene TRBJ2-7; D is perhaps TRBD1 (6 bases). The CDR3 totals 12 residues. In germline, CDR1 is SGHRS, CDR2 YFSETQ. Between the trimmed V and J ends, which lost 3 bases and 6 bases, there was a span of 10 bases. The CDR3 loop reads CASSSAGVEQYF. In DNA form, the CDR3 reads TGCGCCAGCAGCTCGGCAGGGGTCGAGCAGTACTTC.

A note on this clone: Other DNA sequences from this sample encode an identical CDR3 as well. This sequence joins TRBV27 and TRBJ1-2, with 7 bases fitting TRBD1. The CDR3 loop spans 13 amino acids. Germline CDR1 and CDR2: MNHEY and SMNVEV (reference sequence). V dropped 6 bases and J dropped 6; count of bases not matched to a gene: 7. The CDR3 is CASRLTGLDGYTF. CDR3 DNA: TGTGCCAGCAGATTGACAGGGTTGGATGGCTACACCTTC.

This clone was picked up one time. This chain connects TRBV5-1 to TRBJ1-4; TRBD1 aligns across 12 bases. From germline, CDR1 is SGHRS and CDR2 YFSETQ. J gave up 3 bases and V 3 bases, and 12 bases lay outside the gene matches. This CDR3 has 19 amino acids. DNA of the CDR3: TGCGCCAGCAGCTATAAAGGGACAGGGGGCTCGATGGCTAATGAAAAACTGTTTTTT. It is translated as CASSYKGTGGSMANEKLFF. Combining the CDR3 with reference TRBV5-1 and TRBJ1-4 gives the whole variable domain KAGVTQTPRYLIKTRGQQVTLSCSPISGHRSVSWYQQTPGQGLQFLFEYFSETQRNKGNFPGRFSGRQFSNSRSEMNVSTLELGDSALYLCASSYKGTGGSMANEKLFFGSGTQLSVL.

V is TRBV5-4 and J is TRBJ2-2; 9 bases are shared with TRBD1. Losses at the gene ends were 1 base for V and 6 bases for J; bases not matched to a gene: 7. Germline CDR1 is SGHNT and CDR2 is YYREEE (reference sequence). CDR3 length equals 16 residues. CDR3 DNA sequence: TGTGCCAGCAGCTTGTTTGGACAGGGGAGTTCCGGGGAGCTGTTTTTT. This encodes CASSLFGQGSSGELFF.

The chain couples TRBV19 to TRBJ1-5; D possibly corresponds to TRBD1 (5 bases). V was clipped by 7 bases and J by 7 bases, with 20 bases between them. Germline CDR1 is LNHDA and CDR2 is SQIVND (reference sequence). CDR3 size: 15 residues. The CDR3 DNA reads TGTGCCAGTAATCCAGGGCTCCGTTCCGGGCAGCCCCAGCATTTT. It codes for CASNPGLRSGQPQHF.

The chain combines TRBV3-1 (or the pseudogene TRBV3-2) with TRBJ2-2, with 7 bases identical to TRBD1. V lost 8 bases, J lost 7 bases, and 13 bases stayed unmatched. CDR3 length: 15 amino acids. Per the germline V gene, CDR1 is LGHDT and CDR2 is YNNKEL (reference sequence). In DNA, the CDR3 is TGTGCCAGCCAAATGAGGGGGCGCGGAGACGGGGAGCTGTTTTTT. It encodes CASQMRGRGDGELFF.

The rearrangement links TRBV1 to TRBJ1-4. TRBV1 is a documented pseudogene. The CDR3 is made up of 18 amino acids. CDR3 nucleotide sequence: TGCACCAGCAGCCATGGTGCGTTCTGGGAGCGGACTAATGAAAAACTGTTTTTT. Translated, it gives CTSSHGAFWERTNEKLFF.

V gene TRBV27 combines with J gene TRBJ2-7; possible D gene TRBD1, 5 bases. V gave up 3 bases and J gave up 6 bases, with 12 bases separating them. The CDR3 sequence is 13 residues long. The V gene's germline CDR1 is MNHEY and CDR2 SMNVEV (reference sequence). The DNA for the CDR3 is TGTGCCAGCAGTTTCTTTTTTGGGGCCGAGCAGTACTTC. Residues: CASSFFFGAEQYF.

The V and J genes are TRBV6-6 and TRBJ1-1; no clear D. This CDR3 contains 10 residues. The V and J ends lost 8 bases and 4 bases respectively, with 5 bases between them. Germline CDR1 MNHNY, CDR2 SVGAGI (reference sequence). The CDR3: CASRGTEAFF. CDR3 nucleotides: TGTGCCAGCCGGGGCACTGAAGCTTTCTTT.

The rearrangement uses TRBV6-5 and TRBJ1-4, with 10 bases lining up with TRBD1. The CDR3 covers 13 residues. Per the germline V gene, CDR1 is MNHEY and CDR2 is SVGAGI. V gave up 8 bases and J gave up 5 bases; unmatched junction bases: 2. The CDR3 DNA sequence: TGTGCCAGCCTGGACAGGGGGAATGAAAAACTGTTTTTT. It is translated as CASLDRGNEKLFF.

The rearrangement links TRBV15 to TRBJ1-3; D is unclear. V was clipped by 1 base and J by 0 bases, with 7 bases between them. The CDR3 is made up of 15 amino acids. Germline V gene sequence: CDR1 LNHNV, CDR2 YYDKDF (reference sequence). CDR3 bases: TGTGCCACCAGCAGAGGGTACAACTCTGGAAACACCATATATTTT. Encoded protein: CATSRGYNSGNTIYF.

This clone is a singleton in its sample. V is TRBV27 and J is TRBJ1-5; 7 bases are shared with TRBD1. CDR3 size: 15 residues. From germline, CDR1 is MNHEY and CDR2 SMNVEV (reference sequence). After removal of 5 bases from V and 3 bases from J, the junction contained 7 bases not matched to a gene. The CDR3 nucleotides are TGTGCCAGCAGTCCCTACAGGGGATACAATCAGCCCCAGCATTTT. This gives the protein CASSPYRGYNQPQHF.

This clone was recorded a few times. The genes are TRBV5-1 and TRBJ1-1; 7 bases match TRBD1. The CDR3 spans 14 residues. The germline V gene encodes CDR1 SGHRS and CDR2 YFSETQ. V lost 4 bases and J lost 1; bases outside the gene matches: 4. In nucleotides, the CDR3 is TGCGCCAGCAGCGTGGACAGGAGGAACACTGAAGCTTTCTTT. Protein: CASSVDRRNTEAFF.

The chain joins TRBV5-5 to TRBJ2-1; TRBD1 matches 8 bases. This CDR3 region has 14 residues. V shed 4 bases and J 4 bases; nucleotides not matched to a gene: 4. Germline CDR1 and CDR2: SGHKS and YYEKEE (reference sequence). The CDR3 bases are TGTGCCAGCAGCATAGGACAGGGATACAATGAGCAGTTCTTC. Protein: CASSIGQGYNEQFF.

This clone was observed a handful of times. Other nucleotide sequences from this sample produce the same CDR3. The V call is TRBV12-3 or TRBV12-4, the J call TRBJ1-1; TRBD1 agrees at 8 bases. Trimming cost V 5 bases and J 3 bases; bases outside gene matches: 2. CDR3 size: 13 residues. The CDR3 loop reads CASSIQGDTEAFF. The CDR3 nucleotides read TGTGCCAGCAGTATACAGGGGGACACTGAAGCTTTCTTT.

The V and J genes are TRBV6-1 and TRBJ2-5; 14 nucleotides agree with TRBD2. Germline V gives CDR1 MNHNS, CDR2 SASEGT. CDR3 size: 17 residues. J gave up 3 bases and V 3 bases, and 6 bases lay outside the gene matches. The CDR3 DNA is TGTGCCAGCAGTGACGGACTAGCGGGGGGAGTCGAAGAGACCCAGTACTTC. This translates into CASSDGLAGGVEETQYF.

This chain joins TRBV21-1 and TRBJ2-3; the D call TRBD1 from the table was never checked on the DNA. TRBV21-1 is labeled a pseudogene. CDR3 length: 14 amino acids. CDR3 amino acids: CASSNQQGRDTQYF. The CDR3 region has the DNA TGTGCCAGCAGCAACCAACAGGGCCGAGATACGCAGTATTTT.

The chain is built from TRBV3-1 (or the pseudogene TRBV3-2) and TRBJ2-7, with D unresolved. The V end lost 4 bases, the J end lost 2 bases, and 9 bases lay between the germline ends. CDR3 length equals 13 residues. Germline V gene data show CDR1 as LGHDT and CDR2 as YNNKEL (reference sequence). For the CDR3, the DNA is TGTGCCAGCAGCCCGTTATATGCCTACGAGCAGTACTTC. Amino acid sequence: CASSPLYAYEQYF.

V is TRBV30 and J is TRBJ2-3; maybe TRBD2 (5 bases). The CDR3 sequence is 13 residues long. Germline V gene sequence: CDR1 GTSNPN, CDR2 SVGIG (reference sequence). V was trimmed by 2 bases and J by 0 bases, leaving 6 bases between them. CDR3 in DNA: TGTGCCTGGAGTAGGACTAGCACAGATACGCAGTATTTT. Translation gives CAWSRTSTDTQYF.